A single sample is the source of the 13 T cell receptor beta chains below, sequenced in a study of T cells in Graves' hyperthyroidism and ophthalmopathy. The CDR3 regions of TCR beta were amplified from RNA transcripts. Initially, a first-round RT-PCR of the TCR CDR3 employed the HTBI primer set. TCRdb re-analysed the multiplex PCR reads in MiXCR, keeping a single row per CDR3 protein. In the table there are 300,000 to 450,000 distinct CDR3 sequences, roughly 25% of which are singletons. The sequenced sample consisted of blood. Every receptor here comes from a man aged 50 to 59 with Graves' hyperthyroidism.

The CDR3 is CASSLGPMTTNTGELFF. The CDR3 region has the DNA TGTGCCAGCAGCTTGGGCCCGATGACAACCAACACCGGGGAGCTGTTTTTT. The chain employs TRBV11-2 and TRBJ2-2; no reliable D call. Trimming pared 3 bases from V and 2 bases from J, leaving 16 bases between. Per the germline V gene, CDR1 is SGHAT and CDR2 is FQNNGV. This CDR3 is built from 17 residues. Drawing the rest from reference TRBV11-2 and TRBJ2-2, the complete variable domain is EAGVAQSPRYKIIEKRQSVAFWCNPISGHATLYWYQQILGQGPKLLIQFQNNGVVDDSQLPKDRFSAERLKGVDSTLKIQPAKLEDSAVYLCASSLGPMTTNTGELFFGEGSRLTVL.

This clonotype was seen many times. The chain joins TRBV7-2 to TRBJ1-1, with D tentatively TRBD1 (5 bases). CDR1 is SGHTA and CDR2 is FQGNSA in the germline V gene. V was clipped by 3 bases and J by 3 bases, with 8 bases between them. The length of the CDR3 is 13 residues. The CDR3 loop is CASSLVGDTEAFF. As DNA, the CDR3 is TGTGCCAGCAGCTTGGTAGGGGACACTGAAGCTTTCTTT. Drawing the rest from reference TRBV7-2 and TRBJ1-1, the complete variable domain is GAGVSQSPSNKVTEKGKDVELRCDPISGHTALYWYRQSLGQGLEFLIYFQGNSAPDKSGLPSDRFSAERTGGSVSTLTIQRTQQEDSAVYLCASSLVGDTEAFFGQGTRLTVV.

The chain uses TRBV6-1 and TRBJ2-3; 8 bases agree with TRBD1. Germline V gene sequence: CDR1 MNHNS, CDR2 SASEGT. J gave up 7 bases and V 5 bases, and 5 bases lay outside the gene matches. The CDR3 runs 13 residues. CDR3 nucleotide sequence: TGTGCCAGCAGTACCGGGACAGGCAATACGCAGTATTTT. The encoded protein is CASSTGTGNTQYF.

The chain couples TRBV7-2 to TRBJ2-2; a weak D match, TRBD2 (5 bases). The length of the CDR3 is 15 residues. Germline V CDR1 and CDR2: SGHTA, FQGNSA. The V end was cut by 8 bases, the J end by 0 bases, with 13 bases between. CDR3 residues: CASEVPGTNTGELFF. CDR3 nucleotide sequence: TGTGCCAGCGAAGTACCGGGGACGAACACCGGGGAGCTGTTTTTT.

J is TRBJ1-1 and V is TRBV7-9; D not certain. Germline V gene sequence: CDR1 SEHNR, CDR2 FQNEAQ (reference sequence). The length of the CDR3 is 11 residues. The ends were cut back, 5 bases at V and 3 bases at J, with 4 bases in the middle. CDR3 bases: TGTGCCAGCAGCGAGGACACTGAAGCTTTCTTT. It is translated as CASSEDTEAFF.

This clonotype was seen more than once but under ten times. V is TRBV11-2 and J is TRBJ1-4, with 7 bases aligning to TRBD1. Germline V gene lookup returns CDR1 SGHAT and CDR2 FQNNGV. The CDR3 covers 16 residues. Trimming at V came to 3 bases and at J to 1 base, leaving 5 bases not matched to a gene. The CDR3 bases are TGTGCCAGCAGCTTTCACAGGGGAAGAACTAATGAAAAACTGTTTTTT. It yields the protein CASSFHRGRTNEKLFF.

In the case of this clonotype: This probably arose from a read error, given a far larger clone one base away. The rearrangement joins TRBV5-6 to TRBJ2-5, with no clear D. CDR1 and CDR2 (germline): SGHDT, YYEEEE. The length of the CDR3 is 11 residues. Trimming took off 3 bases at V and 4 bases at J, with 4 bases between the two ends. Here the CDR3 reads CASSSAETQYF. The DNA of the CDR3 is TGTGCCAGCAGCTCAGCAGAGACCCAGTACTTC.

This clonotype was found a few times. The J gene is TRBJ2-3, the V gene TRBV20-1; D is ambiguous. CDR1 is DFQATT, CDR2 SNEGSKA, per germline (reference sequence). Trimming cost V 1 base and J 6 bases, with 17 bases left between them. The CDR3 length is 15 residues. The CDR3 reads CSARGRKGLADTQYF. As DNA, the CDR3 is TGCAGTGCTAGAGGAAGAAAAGGGTTGGCGGATACGCAGTATTTT.

This clonotype was found many times. This sequence joins TRBV6-2 or TRBV6-3 and TRBJ2-3; 7 bases fit TRBD2. J was trimmed by 3 bases and V by 2 bases; bases with no gene match: 8. The CDR3 is 16 amino acids. Germline V gene lookup returns CDR1 MNHEY and CDR2 SVGEGT. The CDR3 DNA sequence: TGTGCCAGCAGTTACACCCTGGCGGGAGAAACAGATACGCAGTATTTT. It encodes CASSYTLAGETDTQYF.

This clonotype was recorded at least ten times. An end of the junction does not agree with germline; a read error may underlie this. J is TRBJ1-2 and V is TRBV5-1; TRBD1 matches at 7 bases. The CDR3 covers 13 residues. CDR1 and CDR2 (germline): SGHRS, YFSETQ. The CDR3 here is CASSLGQNYGYTF. CDR3 in DNA: TGTGCCAGCAGCTTGGGACAGAACTATGGCTACACCTTC. Full variable domain (rest looked up from reference TRBV5-1 and TRBJ1-2): KAGVTQTPRYLIKTRGQQVTLSCSPISGHRSVSWYQQTPGQGLQFLFEYFSETQRNKGNFPGRFSGRQFSNSRSEMNVSTLELGDSALYLCASSLGQNYGYTFGSGTRLTVV.

This clonotype was found a few times. The DNA of the CDR3 is TGCAGTGCTGGCGAAGTCATGGATGAGCAGTTCTTC. It codes for CSAGEVMDEQFF. V usage is TRBV20-1 and J usage is TRBJ2-1, with unresolved D. Trimming stripped 5 bases from V and 8 bases from J, with 13 bases between. CDR1 is DFQATT and CDR2 is SNEGSKA in the germline V gene (reference sequence). The CDR3 spans 12 residues.

V gene TRBV4-1 combines with J gene TRBJ2-7; 7 nucleotides align to TRBD2. Germline V gene sequence: CDR1 MGHRA, CDR2 YSYEKL. The CDR3 has 15 residues. The ends lost 2 bases at V and 1 base at J; junction bases unmatched: 5. This chain's CDR3 is CASSQTSATSYEQYF. The CDR3 DNA follows: TGCGCCAGCAGCCAAACTAGCGCTACTTCCTACGAGCAGTACTTC.

In this sample, this clonotype turned up a few times. The rearrangement uses TRBV3-1 and TRBJ1-4, with a weak D call TRBD1 (5 bases). Germline values: CDR1 LGHDT, CDR2 YNNKEL (reference sequence). This CDR3 comprises 16 residues. V lost 4 bases, J lost 8 bases, and 20 bases lay in between. CDR3 nucleotides: TGTGCCAGCAGCCCTGAGCGGGGCCACAAAAAAGAAAAACTGTTTTTT. Its translation: CASSPERGHKKEKLFF.